The present T cell receptor beta chain was sequenced within a study of technical replicates of blood from several donors. The repertoire was sequenced with immunoSEQ multiplex PCR; TCRdb's copy has only in-frame clones and lacks some. The sample has tens of thousands of clones, 93% seen once; the top ten hold about 0.23%. CDR1 KGHSH and CDR2 LQKENI come from the germline V gene. The CDR3 contains 15 residues. With V trimmed by 0 bases and J by 4 bases, 5 bases remained unmatched. Sequenced material: T cells isolated from PBMCs. The chain joins TRBV18 to TRBJ2-7; 8 bases map to TRBD2. This receptor was obtained from a human donor in good health. In DNA form, the CDR3 reads TGTGCCAGCTCACCACCGGGCGGGGGGCAATACGAGCAGTACTTC. This sequence encodes CASSPPGGGQYEQYF.